This T cell receptor (beta chain) comes out of a study of OX40 agonist ivuxolimab in advanced cancers. Overall study context: A male proportion of around 86% was recorded, with mean age approximately 56 years and range about 20 to 90.

Here immunoSEQ multiplex PCR was the method, and the copy in TCRdb shows in-frame clones only, minus some. This table has about 69,000 clones, nearly 90% appearing once. Regarding the study as a whole: Compared with CD4+, CD8+ T cells on average had more expanded clones.

Excluded were patients having autoimmune disease history or systemic immunosuppression. Points on this clone: Its antigen is currently unknown.

The CDR3 length is 14 residues. With 1 base removed from V and 6 bases from J, the gap between germline ends came to 13 bases. Looked up from germline, CDR1 is SGHVS and CDR2 is FNYEAQ. The rearrangement uses TRBV7-6 and TRBJ2-7; the D gene is possibly TRBD1 (6 bases). The sequences come from CD4+ or CD8+ T cells sorted from blood, collected in a trial of the OX40 agonist ivuxolimab. The sequence came from an adult with an advanced solid tumor such as melanoma, head and neck, liver or kidney cancer. CDR3 protein: CASSLGGTPLEQYF. The DNA of the CDR3 is TGTGCCAGCAGCTTAGGGGGGACACCCCTCGAGCAGTACTTC.